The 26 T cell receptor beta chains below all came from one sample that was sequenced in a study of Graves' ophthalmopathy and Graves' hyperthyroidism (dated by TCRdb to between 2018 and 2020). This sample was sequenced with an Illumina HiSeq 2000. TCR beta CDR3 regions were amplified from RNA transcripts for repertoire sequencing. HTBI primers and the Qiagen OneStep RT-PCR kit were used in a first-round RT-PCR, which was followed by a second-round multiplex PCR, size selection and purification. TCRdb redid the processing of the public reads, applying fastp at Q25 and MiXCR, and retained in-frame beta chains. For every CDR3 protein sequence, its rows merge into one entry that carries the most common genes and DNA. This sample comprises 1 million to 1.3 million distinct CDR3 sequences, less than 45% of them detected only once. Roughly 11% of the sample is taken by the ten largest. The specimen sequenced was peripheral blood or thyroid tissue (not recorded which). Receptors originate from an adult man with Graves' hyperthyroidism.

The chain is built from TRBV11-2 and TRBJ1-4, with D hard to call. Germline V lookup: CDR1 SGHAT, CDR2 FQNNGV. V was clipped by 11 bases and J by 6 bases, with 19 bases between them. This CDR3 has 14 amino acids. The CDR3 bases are TGTGCCTGGAGAGGGCCGACGCCAGATGAAAAACTGTTTTTT. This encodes CAWRGPTPDEKLFF.

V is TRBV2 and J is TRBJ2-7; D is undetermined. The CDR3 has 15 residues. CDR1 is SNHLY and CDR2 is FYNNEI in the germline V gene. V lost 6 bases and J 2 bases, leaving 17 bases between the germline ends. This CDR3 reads CASSPTRSPAYEQYF. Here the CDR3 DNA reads TGTGCCAGCAGCCCGACGCGGTCGCCGGCCTACGAGCAGTACTTC.

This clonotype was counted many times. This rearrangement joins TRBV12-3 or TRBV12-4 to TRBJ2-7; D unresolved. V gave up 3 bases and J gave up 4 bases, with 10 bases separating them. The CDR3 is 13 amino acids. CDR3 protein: CASSLVGLYEQYF. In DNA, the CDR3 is TGTGCCAGCAGTTTGGTAGGTTTGTACGAGCAGTACTTC.

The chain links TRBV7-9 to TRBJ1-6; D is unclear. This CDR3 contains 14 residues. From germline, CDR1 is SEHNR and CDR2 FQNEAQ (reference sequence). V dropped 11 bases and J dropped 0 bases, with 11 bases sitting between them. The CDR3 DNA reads TGTGCCTGGACGGGGAGCTCCTATAATTCACCCCTCCACTTT. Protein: CAWTGSSYNSPLHF.

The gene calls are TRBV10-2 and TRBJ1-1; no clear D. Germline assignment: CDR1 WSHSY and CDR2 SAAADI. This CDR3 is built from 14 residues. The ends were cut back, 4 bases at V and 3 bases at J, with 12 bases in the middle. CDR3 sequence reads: CASSGMREYTEAFF. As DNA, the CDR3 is TGCGCCAGCAGTGGAATGAGGGAGTACACTGAAGCTTTCTTT.

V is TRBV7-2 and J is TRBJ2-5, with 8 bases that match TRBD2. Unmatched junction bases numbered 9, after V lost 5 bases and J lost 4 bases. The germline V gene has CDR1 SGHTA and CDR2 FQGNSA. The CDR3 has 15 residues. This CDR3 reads CASSPGGGRRETQYF. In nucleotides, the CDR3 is TGTGCCAGCAGCCCTGGCGGGGGGCGCAGAGAGACCCAGTACTTC. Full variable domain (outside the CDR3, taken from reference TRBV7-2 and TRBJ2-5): GAGVSQSPSNKVTEKGKDVELRCDPISGHTALYWYRQSLGQGLEFLIYFQGNSAPDKSGLPSDRFSAERTGGSVSTLTIQRTQQEDSAVYLCASSPGGGRRETQYFGPGTRLLVL.

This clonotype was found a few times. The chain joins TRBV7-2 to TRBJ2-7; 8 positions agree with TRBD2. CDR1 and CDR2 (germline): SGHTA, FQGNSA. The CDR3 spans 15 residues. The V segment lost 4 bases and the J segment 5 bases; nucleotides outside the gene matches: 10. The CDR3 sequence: CASSSREGKGNEQYF. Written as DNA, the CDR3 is TGTGCCAGCAGCTCCCGGGAGGGTAAGGGGAACGAGCAGTACTTC.

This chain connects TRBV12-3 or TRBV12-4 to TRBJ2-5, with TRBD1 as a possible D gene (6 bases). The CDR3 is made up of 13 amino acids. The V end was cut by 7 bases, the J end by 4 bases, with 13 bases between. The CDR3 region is CASTLRTVETQYF. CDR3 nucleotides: TGTGCCAGCACCCTACGGACAGTAGAGACCCAGTACTTC.

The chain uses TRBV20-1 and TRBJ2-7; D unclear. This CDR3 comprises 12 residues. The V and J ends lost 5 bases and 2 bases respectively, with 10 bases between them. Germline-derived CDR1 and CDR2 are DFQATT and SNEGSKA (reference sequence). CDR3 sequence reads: CSAADGAYEQYF. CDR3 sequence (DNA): TGCAGTGCTGCGGACGGAGCCTACGAGCAGTACTTC.

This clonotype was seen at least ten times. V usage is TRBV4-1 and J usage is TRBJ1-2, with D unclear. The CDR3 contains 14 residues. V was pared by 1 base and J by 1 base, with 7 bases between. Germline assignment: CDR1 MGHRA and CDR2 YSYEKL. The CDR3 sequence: CASSQVNSNYGYTF. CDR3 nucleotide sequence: TGCGCCAGCAGCCAAGTAAATAGTAACTATGGCTACACCTTC.

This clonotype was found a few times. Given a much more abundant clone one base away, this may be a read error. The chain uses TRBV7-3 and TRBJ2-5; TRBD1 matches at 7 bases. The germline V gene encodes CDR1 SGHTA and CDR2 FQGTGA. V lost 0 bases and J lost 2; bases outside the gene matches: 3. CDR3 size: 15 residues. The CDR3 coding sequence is TGTGCCAGCAGCTTAACAGGGGGCTATCAAGAGACCCAGTACTTC. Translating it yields CASSLTGGYQETQYF.

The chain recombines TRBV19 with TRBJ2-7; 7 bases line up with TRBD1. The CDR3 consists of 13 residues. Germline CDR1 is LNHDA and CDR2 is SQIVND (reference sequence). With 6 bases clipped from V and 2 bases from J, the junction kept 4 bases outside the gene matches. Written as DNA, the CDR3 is TGTGCCAGTAGAAAGGGACAGACCTACGAGCAGTACTTC. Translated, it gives CASRKGQTYEQYF.

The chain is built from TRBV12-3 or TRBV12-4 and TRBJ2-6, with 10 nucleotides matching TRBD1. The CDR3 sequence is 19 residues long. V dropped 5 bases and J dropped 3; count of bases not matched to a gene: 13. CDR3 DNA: TGTGCCAGCAGTCTCCCCGGGACAGGGGAAGCTGGTGGGGCCAACGTCCTGACTTTC. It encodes CASSLPGTGEAGGANVLTF.

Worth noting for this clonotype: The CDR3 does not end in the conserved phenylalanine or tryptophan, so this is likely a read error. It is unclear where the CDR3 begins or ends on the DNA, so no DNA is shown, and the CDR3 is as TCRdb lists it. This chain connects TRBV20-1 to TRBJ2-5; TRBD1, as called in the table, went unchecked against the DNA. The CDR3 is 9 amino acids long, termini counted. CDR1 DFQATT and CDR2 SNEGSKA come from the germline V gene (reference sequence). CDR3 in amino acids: CSAEGLLDT.

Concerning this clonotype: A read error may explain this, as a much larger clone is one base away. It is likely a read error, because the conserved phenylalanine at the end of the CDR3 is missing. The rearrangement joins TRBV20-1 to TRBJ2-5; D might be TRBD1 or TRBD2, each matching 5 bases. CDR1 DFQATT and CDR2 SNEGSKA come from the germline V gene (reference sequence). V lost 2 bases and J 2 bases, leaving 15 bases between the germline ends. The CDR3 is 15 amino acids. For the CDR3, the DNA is TGCAGTGCTAGAATTGTTGAGGGGAAACAAGAGACCCAGTACCTC. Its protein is CSARIVEGKQETQYL.

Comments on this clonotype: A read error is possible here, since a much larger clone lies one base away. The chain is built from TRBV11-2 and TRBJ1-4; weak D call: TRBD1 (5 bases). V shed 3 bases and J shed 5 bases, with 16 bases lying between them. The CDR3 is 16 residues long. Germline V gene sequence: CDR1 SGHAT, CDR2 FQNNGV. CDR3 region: CASSLFSQGVNEKLFF. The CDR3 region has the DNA TGTGCCAGCAGCTTGTTTAGTCAGGGCGTGAATGAAAAACTGTTTTTT.

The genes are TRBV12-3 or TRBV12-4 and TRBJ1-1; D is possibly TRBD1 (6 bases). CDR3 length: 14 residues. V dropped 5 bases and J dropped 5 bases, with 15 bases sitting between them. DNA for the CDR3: TGTGCCAGCAGTGTAAGGGGGGTGAGGACTGAAGCTTTCTTT. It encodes CASSVRGVRTEAFF.

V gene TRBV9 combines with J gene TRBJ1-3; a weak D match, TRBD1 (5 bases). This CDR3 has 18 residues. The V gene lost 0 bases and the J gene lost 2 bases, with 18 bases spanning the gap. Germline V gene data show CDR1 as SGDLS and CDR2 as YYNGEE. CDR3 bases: TGTGCCAGCAGCGTAGCAGCGGGAGCGGAGGGGCCTGGAAACACCATATATTTT. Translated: CASSVAAGAEGPGNTIYF. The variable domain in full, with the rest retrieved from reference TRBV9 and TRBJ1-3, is DSGVTQTPKHLITATGQRVTLRCSPRSGDLSVYWYQQSLDQGLQFLIQYYNGEERAKGNILERFSAQQFPDLHSELNLSSLELGDSALYFCASSVAAGAEGPGNTIYFGEGSWLTVV.

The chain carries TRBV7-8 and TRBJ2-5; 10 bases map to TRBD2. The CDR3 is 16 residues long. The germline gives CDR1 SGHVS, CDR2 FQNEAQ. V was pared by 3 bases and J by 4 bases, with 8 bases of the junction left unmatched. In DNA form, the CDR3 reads TGTGCCAGCAGCTTCACTCAGCGGGAGGGCCCAGAGACCCAGTACTTC. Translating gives CASSFTQREGPETQYF.

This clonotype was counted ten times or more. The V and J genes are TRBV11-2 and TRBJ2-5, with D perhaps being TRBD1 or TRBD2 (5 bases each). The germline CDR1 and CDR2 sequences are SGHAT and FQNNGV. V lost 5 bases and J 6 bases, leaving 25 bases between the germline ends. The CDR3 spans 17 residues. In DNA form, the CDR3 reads TGTGCCAGCAGCCCACCAGCGAGGGGCTTCCGGTCGCAGACCCAGTACTTC. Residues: CASSPPARGFRSQTQYF.

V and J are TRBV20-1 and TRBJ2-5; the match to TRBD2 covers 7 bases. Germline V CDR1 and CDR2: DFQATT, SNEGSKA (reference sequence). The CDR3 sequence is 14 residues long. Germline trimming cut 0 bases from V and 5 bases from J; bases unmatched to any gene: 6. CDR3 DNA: TGCAGTGCTAGAGATGGGAGGGCCTATGAGACCCAGTACTTC. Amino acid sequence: CSARDGRAYETQYF.

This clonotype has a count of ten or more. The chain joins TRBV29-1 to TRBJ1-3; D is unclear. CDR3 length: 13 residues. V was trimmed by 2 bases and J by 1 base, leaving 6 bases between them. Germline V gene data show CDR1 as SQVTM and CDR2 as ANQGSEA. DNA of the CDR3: TGCAGCGTTGAATCCGGGTCTGGAAACACCATATATTTT. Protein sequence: CSVESGSGNTIYF.

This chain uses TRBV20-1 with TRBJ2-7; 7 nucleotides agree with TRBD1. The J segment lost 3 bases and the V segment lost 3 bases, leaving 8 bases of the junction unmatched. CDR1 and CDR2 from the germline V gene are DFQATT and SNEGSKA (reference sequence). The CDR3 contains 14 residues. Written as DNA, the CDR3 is TGCAGTGCTAGGGCCGGGACAGATAACTACGAGCAGTACTTC. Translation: CSARAGTDNYEQYF.

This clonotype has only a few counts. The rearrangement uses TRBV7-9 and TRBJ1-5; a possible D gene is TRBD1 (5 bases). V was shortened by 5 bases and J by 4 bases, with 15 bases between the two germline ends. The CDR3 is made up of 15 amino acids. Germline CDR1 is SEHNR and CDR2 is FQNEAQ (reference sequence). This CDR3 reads CASSRGSEQNQPQHF. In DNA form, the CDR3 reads TGTGCCAGCAGCCGGGGGAGCGAGCAGAATCAGCCCCAGCATTTT.

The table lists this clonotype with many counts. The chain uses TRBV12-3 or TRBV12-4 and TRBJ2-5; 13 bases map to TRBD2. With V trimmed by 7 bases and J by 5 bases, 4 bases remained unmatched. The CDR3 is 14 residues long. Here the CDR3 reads CASTGLAGEETQYF. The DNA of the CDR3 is TGTGCCAGCACCGGACTAGCGGGAGAGGAGACCCAGTACTTC.

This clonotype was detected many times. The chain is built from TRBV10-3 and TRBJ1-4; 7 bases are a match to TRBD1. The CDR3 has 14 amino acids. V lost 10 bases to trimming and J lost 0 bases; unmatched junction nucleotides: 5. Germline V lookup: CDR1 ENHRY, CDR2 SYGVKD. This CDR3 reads CATRGDATNEKLFF. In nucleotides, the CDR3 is TGTGCCACCAGGGGGGATGCAACTAATGAAAAACTGTTTTTT.